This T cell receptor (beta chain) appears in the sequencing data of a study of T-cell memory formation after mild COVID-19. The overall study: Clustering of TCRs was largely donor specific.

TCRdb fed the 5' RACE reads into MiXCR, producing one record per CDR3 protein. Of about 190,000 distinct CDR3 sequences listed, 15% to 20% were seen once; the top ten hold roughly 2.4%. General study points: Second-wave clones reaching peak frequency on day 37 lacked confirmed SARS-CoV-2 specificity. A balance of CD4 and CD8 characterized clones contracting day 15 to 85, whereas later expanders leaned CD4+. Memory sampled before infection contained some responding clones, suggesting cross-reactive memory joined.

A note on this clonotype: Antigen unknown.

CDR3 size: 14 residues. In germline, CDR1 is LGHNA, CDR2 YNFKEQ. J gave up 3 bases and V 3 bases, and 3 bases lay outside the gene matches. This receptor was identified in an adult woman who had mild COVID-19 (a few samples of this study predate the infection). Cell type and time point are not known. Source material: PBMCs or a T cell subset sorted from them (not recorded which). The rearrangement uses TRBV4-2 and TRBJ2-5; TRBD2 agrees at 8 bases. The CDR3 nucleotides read TGTGCCAGCAGCCAGGGACTAGGGGAAGAGACCCAGTACTTC. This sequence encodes CASSQGLGEETQYF.